This T cell receptor beta chain came from a study of blood T cell repertoires in COVID-19. The table lists this clone with a count of one. The study assigned cohorts using participant-reported clinical history. In the authors' workflow: Scientists estimated how many nucleated cells there were by amplifying reference gene primers. Method: immunoSEQ multiplex PCR; TCRdb's copy keeps in-frame clones and lacks some. The V and J calls and the clone size are those of that table, but D and trimming were determined from the DNA. The data show 350,000 to 400,000 clones, 70% to 90% seen once. CDR3 length: 14 amino acids. With V trimmed by 4 bases and J by 4 bases, 4 bases remained unmatched. Germline assignment: CDR1 MNHEY and CDR2 SMNVEV (reference sequence).

The sequence came from a woman between 25 and 40 years old with acute COVID-19. Sequenced sample: PBMCs or T cells enriched from blood (not recorded which). V gene TRBV27 combines with J gene TRBJ1-1, with 9 bases that match TRBD1. The CDR3 DNA sequence: TGTGCCAGCAGTTGGGGACAGGGTATCACTGAAGCTTTCTTT. This codes for CASSWGQGITEAFF.